Following are 20 T cell receptor beta chains from one sample sequenced in a study of cytomegalovirus exposure and HLA in healthy donors. Use of 60 Vbeta and 13 Jbeta primers characterized the PCR. This table comes from immunoSEQ multiplex PCR, and its TCRdb copy is limited to in-frame clones, with some not included. The sample has about 130,000 clones, 70% to 75% seen once. The sample consisted of PBMCs. These receptors all stem from a man aged 30 to 45 in good health and CMV-seronegative.

V is TRBV10-1 and J is TRBJ1-3; D remains unclear. V gave up 7 bases and J gave up 0 bases, with 10 bases separating them. CDR3 length: 14 residues. The V gene's germline CDR1 is WNHNN and CDR2 SYGVQD (reference sequence). The CDR3: CASKEQSSGNTIYF. For the CDR3, the DNA is TGCGCCAGCAAAGAACAGAGCTCTGGAAACACCATATATTTT.

A remark on this clone: Other DNA sequences of this sample code for an identical CDR3. The chain is built from TRBV7-2 and TRBJ1-1, with a possible D match to TRBD1 (5 bases). Trimming stripped 5 bases from V and 1 base from J, with 8 bases between. Germline-derived CDR1 and CDR2 are SGHTA and FQGNSA. This CDR3 has 13 amino acids. The CDR3 region has the DNA TGTGCCAGCAGCCGAGACAGGAACACTGAAGCTTTCTTT. Translated, it gives CASSRDRNTEAFF. Combining the CDR3 with reference TRBV7-2 and TRBJ1-1 gives the whole variable domain GAGVSQSPSNKVTEKGKDVELRCDPISGHTALYWYRQSLGQGLEFLIYFQGNSAPDKSGLPSDRFSAERTGGSVSTLTIQRTQQEDSAVYLCASSRDRNTEAFFGQGTRLTVV.

The chain couples TRBV5-1 to TRBJ2-1; 7 bases fit TRBD2. Germline trimming cut 3 bases from V and 2 bases from J; bases unmatched to any gene: 2. In germline, CDR1 is SGHRS, CDR2 YFSETQ. The CDR3 totals 14 residues. The CDR3 here is CASSWEGPYNEQFF. CDR3 DNA: TGCGCCAGCAGCTGGGAGGGACCCTACAATGAGCAGTTCTTC.

This chain links TRBV28 with TRBJ1-5; possible D gene TRBD1, 5 bases. This CDR3 has 13 amino acids. V was cut by 8 bases and J by 8 bases, with 16 bases left in between. Per germline, CDR1 MDHEN and CDR2 SYDVKM. The CDR3 sequence: CASRVGVVEPQHF. The CDR3 bases are TGTGCCAGCCGAGTAGGGGTTGTGGAGCCCCAGCATTTT.

This sequence joins TRBV11-2 and TRBJ2-1; perhaps TRBD2 as D (6 bases). Trimming shortened V by 4 bases and J by 6 bases, and 16 bases separated the two germline ends. Germline V gene lookup returns CDR1 SGHAT and CDR2 FQNNGV. The CDR3 sequence is 15 residues long. In DNA form, the CDR3 reads TGTGCCAGCAGCTCACGGGACTCAAGTCCCAATGAGCAGTTCTTC. As protein: CASSSRDSSPNEQFF.

This clone appeared a few times. CDR3 DNA: TGTGCCAGCTCACCACGGACAGAACAAGAGACCCAGTACTTC. It specifies CASSPRTEQETQYF. The V gene is TRBV18, the J gene TRBJ2-5, with D possibly matching TRBD1 (6 bases). V was clipped by 1 base and J by 2 bases, with 8 bases between them. Germline V lookup: CDR1 KGHSH, CDR2 LQKENI. The CDR3 covers 14 residues.

V usage is TRBV9 and J usage is TRBJ2-1, with 10 nucleotides matching TRBD2. Germline assignment: CDR1 SGDLS and CDR2 YYNGEE. V shed 4 bases, J shed 2 bases, and the junction held 6 bases outside the gene matches. The CDR3 is made up of 16 amino acids. The CDR3 is CASSQSGGGAYNEQFF. CDR3 DNA: TGTGCCAGCAGCCAAAGCGGGGGGGGCGCCTACAATGAGCAGTTCTTC.

The rearrangement links TRBV6-6 to TRBJ1-4, with D possibly TRBD1 on 5 matching bases. Germline V CDR1 and CDR2: MNHNY, SVGAGI (reference sequence). V was pared by 5 bases and J by 3 bases, with 13 bases between. The CDR3 is 15 amino acids. The CDR3 bases are TGTGCCAGCAGTAGAACTCTAGGGGCTAATGAAAAACTGTTTTTT. Residues: CASSRTLGANEKLFF.

The chain recombines TRBV28 with TRBJ2-2; the match to TRBD2 covers 12 bases. This CDR3 contains 17 residues. CDR1 MDHEN and CDR2 SYDVKM come from the germline V gene. Trimming took 2 bases from V and 7 from J; bases not matched to a gene: 8. Here the CDR3 reads CASSLGLAGGPSGELFF. CDR3 bases: TGTGCCAGCAGTTTAGGTCTAGCGGGAGGGCCAAGCGGGGAGCTGTTTTTT.

There are a few counts of this clone. V and J are TRBV19 and TRBJ1-1, with 10 bases lining up with TRBD1. This CDR3 has 15 amino acids. V trimming: 10 bases; J trimming: 0 bases; junction bases outside the gene matches: 8. Germline CDR1 reads LNHDA; CDR2 reads SQIVND (reference sequence). The CDR3 region has the DNA TGTGCCACCGCTAGGACAGGGGGACTGAACACTGAAGCTTTCTTT. The encoded protein is CATARTGGLNTEAFF.

The rearrangement uses TRBV7-6 and TRBJ1-2, with D possibly TRBD1 on 6 matching bases. This CDR3 contains 14 residues. CDR1 and CDR2 from the germline V gene are SGHVS and FNYEAQ. Trimming cost V 5 bases and J 4 bases, with 14 bases left between them. The CDR3 DNA reads TGTGCCAGCAGCCCGGGGGGAGGGGGCTATGGCTACACCTTC. It is translated as CASSPGGGGYGYTF.

J is TRBJ1-3 and V is TRBV7-8, with TRBD1 identical over 7 bases. Germline CDR1 reads SGHVS; CDR2 reads FQNEAQ. CDR3 length: 15 amino acids. J was trimmed by 1 base and V by 5 bases; bases with no gene match: 5. This CDR3 is CASSSDRESGNTIYF. The DNA of the CDR3 is TGTGCCAGCAGCAGTGACAGGGAATCTGGAAACACCATATATTTT.

The rearrangement links TRBV5-1 to TRBJ2-7; perhaps TRBD2 as D (5 bases). The CDR3 covers 14 residues. V was shortened by 0 bases and J by 5 bases, with 12 bases between the two germline ends. CDR1 is SGHRS and CDR2 is YFSETQ in the germline V gene. In nucleotides, the CDR3 is TGCGCCAGCAGCTTGGCGGGGATCGACGACGAGCAGTACTTC. Protein: CASSLAGIDDEQYF.

This clone was found once. The CDR3 region has the DNA TGTGCCAGCAGCGTAGGGGGCAGCCTCTCTGGAAACACCATATATTTT. It translates to CASSVGGSLSGNTIYF. This chain joins TRBV9 and TRBJ1-3; the D gene is possibly TRBD1 (5 bases). The CDR3 length is 16 residues. V was trimmed by 0 bases and J by 0 bases, leaving 10 bases between them. CDR1 is SGDLS, CDR2 YYNGEE, per germline. Filled out from reference TRBV9 and TRBJ1-3, the complete variable domain reads DSGVTQTPKHLITATGQRVTLRCSPRSGDLSVYWYQQSLDQGLQFLIQYYNGEERAKGNILERFSAQQFPDLHSELNLSSLELGDSALYFCASSVGGSLSGNTIYFGEGSWLTVV.

The CDR3 sequence: CASSPRRALSQYF. In nucleotides, the CDR3 is TGTGCCAGCAGCCCGCGGAGGGCTCTCTCTCAGTACTTC. The chain employs TRBV7-2 and TRBJ2-7, with D possibly being TRBD2 (6 bases). The V and J ends lost 5 bases and 10 bases respectively, with 18 bases between them. The germline V gene encodes CDR1 SGHTA and CDR2 FQGNSA. The CDR3 consists of 13 residues.

The chain combines TRBV7-3 with TRBJ2-5; 12 bases line up with TRBD2. The CDR3 contains 16 residues. The germline gives CDR1 SGHTA, CDR2 FQGTGA. Trimming at V came to 2 bases and at J to 3 bases, leaving 4 bases not matched to a gene. The CDR3 region has the DNA TGTGCCAGCAGCTTAGGACTAGCGGGGAAAAAAGAGACCCAGTACTTC. Translating it yields CASSLGLAGKKETQYF.

V and J are TRBV13 and TRBJ2-7, with a tentative D call TRBD1 (6 bases). This CDR3 is built from 15 residues. Germline values: CDR1 PRHDT, CDR2 FYEKMQ (reference sequence). Trimming removed 6 bases from V and 4 bases from J, with 19 bases in between. CDR3 loop: CASRGAPAGVYEQYF. Here the CDR3 DNA reads TGTGCCAGCAGAGGGGCCCCGGCAGGGGTGTACGAGCAGTACTTC.

The chain couples TRBV7-3 to TRBJ2-6; 12 bases fit TRBD1. The germline gives CDR1 SGHTA, CDR2 FQGTGA. The CDR3 consists of 19 residues. With 5 bases clipped from V and 3 bases from J, the junction kept 11 bases outside the gene matches. The CDR3 loop is CASSPNAGQGAGGANVLTF. The CDR3 DNA sequence: TGTGCCAGCAGCCCCAACGCGGGACAGGGGGCGGGTGGGGCCAACGTCCTGACTTTC.

Here the CDR3 DNA reads TGTGCCACCAGCGAACAACAGAACACTGAAGCTTTCTTT. This encodes CATSEQQNTEAFF. V gene TRBV15 combines with J gene TRBJ1-1; D call uncertain. Germline V CDR1 and CDR2: LNHNV, YYDKDF (reference sequence). Trimming cost V 5 bases and J 1 base, with 8 bases left between them. The CDR3 sequence is 13 residues long.

This chain links TRBV29-1 with TRBJ2-2; 9 bases are shared with TRBD1. Germline lookup yields CDR1 SQVTM and CDR2 ANQGSEA. The V gene end was trimmed by 3 bases and the J gene end by 3 bases; junction bases not matched to a gene: 5. The CDR3 consists of 15 residues. CDR3 sequence (DNA): TGCAGCGTTGACACAGGGGGCCTATACACCGGGGAGCTGTTTTTT. Residues: CSVDTGGLYTGELFF.